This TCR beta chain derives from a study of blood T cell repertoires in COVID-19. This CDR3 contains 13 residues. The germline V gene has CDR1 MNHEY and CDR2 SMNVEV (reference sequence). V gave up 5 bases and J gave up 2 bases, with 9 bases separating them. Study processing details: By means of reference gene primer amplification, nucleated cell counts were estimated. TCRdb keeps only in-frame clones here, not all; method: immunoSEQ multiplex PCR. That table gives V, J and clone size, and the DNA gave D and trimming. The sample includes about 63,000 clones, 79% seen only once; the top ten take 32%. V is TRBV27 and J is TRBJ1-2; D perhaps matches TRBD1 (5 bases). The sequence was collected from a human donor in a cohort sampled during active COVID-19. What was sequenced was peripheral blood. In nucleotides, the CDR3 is TGTGCCAGCAGTCTTCGACAGAACTATGGCTACACCTTC. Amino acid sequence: CASSLRQNYGYTF.